This entry concerns a single T cell receptor (beta chain). Molecular barcoding with unique molecular identifiers was used for the TCRbeta library. Each CDR3 protein is one row after TCRdb ran MiXCR on the PCR reads. The table shows about 540,000 distinct CDR3 sequences, with roughly 18% occurring only once. The CDR3 consists of 15 residues. V dropped 1 base and J dropped 3; count of bases not matched to a gene: 3. In germline, CDR1 is LGHDT, CDR2 YNNKEL (reference sequence). This record belongs to a study of T-cell reconstitution after alpha-beta-depleted transplantation in children. The material was PBMCs from the stem cell graft donor, obtained from the stem cell graft. The TCR originated in a human donor who donated a stem cell graft to a child with acute lymphoblastic leukemia. The chain joins TRBV3-1 to TRBJ2-1; TRBD2 matches 7 bases. The CDR3 DNA reads as TGTGCCAGCAGCCAAGCGCTAGCGGACTACAATGAGCAGTTCTTC. Its protein product is CASSQALADYNEQFF.